This TCR beta chain was identified in a study of shared clonotypes between healthy human individuals. Concerning this clone itself: What it binds is unknown.

CDR3 length: 12 residues. Germline V gene data show CDR1 as GTSNPN and CDR2 as SVGIG (reference sequence). J gave up 5 bases and V 5 bases, and 5 bases lay outside the gene matches. General study results and limits: Naive subsets generally had larger estimated richness than memory subsets. Generation probability values for non-shared clonotypes were lower than those for clonotypes shared by all four donors.

CD45RO negativity and positive selection for CCR7 defined naive CD8 cells, a population that excluded terminally differentiated effector memory CD45RA+ cells. The repertoire was sequenced with immunoSEQ multiplex PCR; TCRdb's copy has only in-frame clones and lacks some. The profile shows some 2 million clones, about 95% of them singletons. The TCR was taken from a man aged 18 to 30 in good health. The source material was naive CD8+ T cells sorted from blood. The chain joins TRBV30 to TRBJ1-1, with 7 bases aligning to TRBD1. The CDR3 protein is CAWAPTGTEAFF. CDR3 coding DNA: TGTGCCTGGGCCCCGACAGGGACTGAAGCTTTCTTT.